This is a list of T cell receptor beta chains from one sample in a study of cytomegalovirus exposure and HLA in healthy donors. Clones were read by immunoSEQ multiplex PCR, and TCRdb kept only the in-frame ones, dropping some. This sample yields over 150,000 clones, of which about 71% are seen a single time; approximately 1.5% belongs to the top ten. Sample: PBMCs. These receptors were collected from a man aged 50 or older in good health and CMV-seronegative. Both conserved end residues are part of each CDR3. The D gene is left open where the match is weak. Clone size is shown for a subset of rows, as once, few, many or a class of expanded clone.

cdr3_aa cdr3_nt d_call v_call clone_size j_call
CASSKAAGGKQETQYF TGTGCCAGCAGCAAAGCCGCAGGGGGCAAGCAAGAGACCCAGTACTTC . TRBV21-1 few TRBJ2-5
CASTLGGTNEKLFF TGTGCCAGCACCTTGGGGGGGACTAATGAAAAACTGTTTTTT . TRBV25-1 . TRBJ1-4
CASSQDLGTGGRDTEAFF TGCGCCAGCAGCCAAGATCTGGGTACAGGGGGCAGGGATACTGAAGCTTTCTTT TRBD1 TRBV4-3 . TRBJ1-1
CASSIWTENTEAFF TGTGCCAGTAGTATTTGGACTGAGAACACTGAAGCTTTCTTT . TRBV19 . TRBJ1-1
CASSLRGEGYNEQFF TGTGCCAGCAGTTTAAGAGGGGAGGGGTACAATGAGCAGTTCTTC TRBD2 TRBV27 . TRBJ2-1
CATSRETGFSNQPQHF TGTGCCACCAGCAGAGAGACAGGGTTTAGCAATCAGCCCCAGCATTTT TRBD1 TRBV15 few TRBJ1-5
CASSLVPGEAFF TGTGCCAGCAGCTTAGTGCCGGGTGAAGCTTTCTTT . TRBV11-3 . TRBJ1-1
CASSQALPTSEDEQFF TGCGCCAGCAGCCAAGCCCTACCGACTAGCGAGGATGAGCAGTTCTTC TRBD2 TRBV4-1 . TRBJ2-1
CASSLGQGYYGYTF TGTGCCAGCAGTTTGGGACAGGGTTACTATGGCTACACCTTC TRBD1 TRBV6-5 . TRBJ1-2
CASRDRGRDNSPLHF TGTGCCAGCAGGGACAGGGGGCGAGATAATTCACCCCTCCACTTT TRBD1 TRBV6-6 . TRBJ1-6
CASSVDGTDQPQHF TGTGCCAGCAGCGTAGATGGGACAGACCAGCCCCAGCATTTT TRBD1 TRBV9 . TRBJ1-5